This TCR beta chain was sequenced for a study of cytomegalovirus exposure and HLA in healthy donors. In the PCR, 60 Vbeta and 13 Jbeta primers were used. Measured with immunoSEQ multiplex PCR; TCRdb has only the in-frame clones, and not every one. The sample yields some 70,000 clones, approximately 82% seen once. V was cut by 3 bases and J by 10 bases, with 10 bases left in between. CDR3 size: 11 residues. The germline gives CDR1 ENHRY, CDR2 SYGVKD. Sequencing used PBMCs. The V call is TRBV10-3, the J call TRBJ2-7, with D uncertain. This receptor was obtained from a man younger than 30 in good health and CMV-seronegative. In DNA, the CDR3 is TGTGCCATCAGTGAAATGAGCGAACAGTACTTC. It yields the protein CAISEMSEQYF.